This is a list of T cell receptor beta chains from one sample in a study of T cell repertoires in cytomegalovirus infection. Antigens for these TCRs are unknown. In TCRdb, the reads were re-called with MiXCR into one record per CDR3 protein. Of hundreds of thousands of distinct CDR3 sequences in the sample, around 29% were seen once. The starting material was cultured PBMCs, obtained from culture after CMV antigen stimulation. These receptor sequences come from a human donor in good health (CMV status not recorded). Some clones in this sample may be carry-over from other donors' samples. CDR3s include the opening cysteine and the closing phenylalanine or tryptophan. Each record gives: D gene, V gene, J gene, clone size, CDR3 DNA, CDR3 protein. The D gene is left open where the match is weak. Expanded clones get a size class; other rows say once, few or many, or leave the size out.

TRBD1	TRBV7-3	TRBJ2-1	NA	TGTGCCAGCAGCCTGAGGGGACAGGGTTTACATGAGCAGTTCTTC	CASSLRGQGLHEQFF
NA	TRBV15	TRBJ2-4	NA	TGTGCCACCAGCAGAGCAGGGGGGGGCAGGAACATTCAGTACTTC	CATSRAGGGRNIQYF
TRBD2	TRBV3-1	TRBJ2-7	NA	TGTGCCAGCAGCCAACCGGGACTAGCGGGACTAATCCCCTACGAGCAGTACTTC	CASSQPGLAGLIPYEQYF
NA	TRBV7-9	TRBJ2-1	few	TGTGCCAGCACCCTAACGCAGGGTCCTGTATACAATGAGCAGTTCTTC	CASTLTQGPVYNEQFF
NA	TRBV28	TRBJ2-7	few	TGTGCCAGCAGTGCGGGGGCGAGCTCCTACGAGCAGTACTTC	CASSAGASSYEQYF
NA	TRBV10-3	TRBJ1-3	NA	TGTGCCGGGGGACCAAACTCTGGAAACACCATATATTTT	CAGGPNSGNTIYF
TRBD1	TRBV7-3	TRBJ1-6	many	TGTGCCAGCAGCTTAACCGGACAGGGGAGGAATTCACCCCTCCACTTT	CASSLTGQGRNSPLHF
TRBD2	TRBV7-6	TRBJ2-3	NA	TGTGCTAGCAGCACAGGAGGGACTAGCAGTACGCAGTATTTT	CASSTGGTSSTQYF
TRBD2	TRBV5-6	TRBJ2-3	NA	TGTGCCAGCAGCTTGGGACTAGCGGCAGATACGCAGTATTTT	CASSLGLAADTQYF
TRBD1	TRBV20-1	TRBJ1-1	NA	TGCAGTGCTGATACCCCGGGACAGGGTACTGAAGCTTTCTTT	CSADTPGQGTEAFF
NA	TRBV13	TRBJ2-7	few	TGTGCCAGCAGCTTAGCACAGGACCCTTCCTACGAGCAGTACTTC	CASSLAQDPSYEQYF
NA	TRBV2	TRBJ1-2	few	TGTGCCAGCAGTGAAGTGCCTAGGGGAAACTATGGCTACACCTTC	CASSEVPRGNYGYTF
NA	TRBV28	TRBJ1-5	few	TGTGCCAGCAGCCCCCACCCCACGGGGGAAGGAGGCAATCAGCCCCAGCATTTT	CASSPHPTGEGGNQPQHF
TRBD1	TRBV7-2	TRBJ1-1	many	TGTGCCAGCAGCTTAGACAGGGGTGGAGCTTTCTTT	CASSLDRGGAFF
NA	TRBV11-2	TRBJ1-1	many	TGTGCCAGCAGCTTCCCAGGGAACACTGAAGCTTTCTTT	CASSFPGNTEAFF
TRBD1	TRBV27	TRBJ1-5	few	TGTGCCAGCAGTCCTGATGCGGGGACAGGGGGCTTGAGTAGTAATCAGCCCCAGCATTTT	CASSPDAGTGGLSSNQPQHF
TRBD1	TRBV2	TRBJ1-1	many	TGTGCCAGCAGCGCTGGGACAGGGAACACTGAAGCTTTCTTT	CASSAGTGNTEAFF
NA	TRBV6-1	TRBJ2-7	NA	TGTGCCAGCAGTGAAGAATTAGCTAGCCCCTACGAGCAGTACTTC	CASSEELASPYEQYF
NA	TRBV10-3	TRBJ1-4	NA	TGTGCCATCAGTGAGGAAATACAGGGAGGGAATGAAAAACTGTTTTTT	CAISEEIQGGNEKLFF
NA	TRBV4-1	TRBJ2-1	few	TGCGCCAGCAGCCATGGGTTGAACGGGTACAATGAGCAGTTCTTC	CASSHGLNGYNEQFF
TRBD2	TRBV24-1	TRBJ2-1	once	TGTGCCACCAGTGATTTGCGCGGGGGAGGGTTGGGGGATGAGCAGTTCTTC	CATSDLRGGGLGDEQFF
NA	TRBV6-5	TRBJ1-1	NA	TGTGCCAGCACCAGGAACACTGAAGCTTTCTTT	CASTRNTEAFF
NA	TRBV9	TRBJ2-7	NA	TGTGCCAGCAGCGTAGACGGCTCCTACGAGCAGTACTTC	CASSVDGSYEQYF
TRBD2	TRBV6-5	TRBJ2-1	NA	TGTGCCAGCAGTTACATCCGAGCGGGAGGAGGGAATGAGCAGTTCTTC	CASSYIRAGGGNEQFF
TRBD1	TRBV29-1	TRBJ2-7	NA	TGCAGCGTTGGGGGACAGGGAAAGGAGCAGTACTTC	CSVGGQGKEQYF
NA	TRBV2	TRBJ1-5	few	TGTGCCAGCAGTGTCAACGACAGACAGCCCCAGCATTTT	CASSVNDRQPQHF
TRBD2	TRBV4-2	TRBJ2-3	few	TGTGCCAGCAGCCAAAGGGGGACTAGCGGGAGTGGCACAGATACGCAGTATTTT	CASSQRGTSGSGTDTQYF
NA	TRBV12-3/TRBV12-4	TRBJ2-5	many	TGTGCCAGCAGTTTAGGGGTGCAAGAGACCCAGTACTTC	CASSLGVQETQYF
TRBD2	TRBV19	TRBJ2-1	many	TGTGCCAGTAGTATAGACCAAGCGGGGAATGAGCAGTTCTTC	CASSIDQAGNEQFF